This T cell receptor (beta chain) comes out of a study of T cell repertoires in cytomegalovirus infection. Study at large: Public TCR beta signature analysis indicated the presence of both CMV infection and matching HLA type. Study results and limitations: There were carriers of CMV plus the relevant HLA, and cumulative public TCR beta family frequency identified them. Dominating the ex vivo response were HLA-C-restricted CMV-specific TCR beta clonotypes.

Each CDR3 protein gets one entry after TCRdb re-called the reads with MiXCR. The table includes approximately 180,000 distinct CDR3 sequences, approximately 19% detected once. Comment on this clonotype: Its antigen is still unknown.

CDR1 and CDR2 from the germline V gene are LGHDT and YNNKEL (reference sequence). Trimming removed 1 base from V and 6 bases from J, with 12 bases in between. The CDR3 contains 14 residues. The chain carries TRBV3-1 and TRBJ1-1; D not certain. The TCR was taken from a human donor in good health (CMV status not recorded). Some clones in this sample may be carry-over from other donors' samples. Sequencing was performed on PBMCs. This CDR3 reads CASSQVPGSPEAFF. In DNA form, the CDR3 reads TGTGCCAGCAGCCAAGTTCCCGGCAGCCCTGAAGCTTTCTTT.